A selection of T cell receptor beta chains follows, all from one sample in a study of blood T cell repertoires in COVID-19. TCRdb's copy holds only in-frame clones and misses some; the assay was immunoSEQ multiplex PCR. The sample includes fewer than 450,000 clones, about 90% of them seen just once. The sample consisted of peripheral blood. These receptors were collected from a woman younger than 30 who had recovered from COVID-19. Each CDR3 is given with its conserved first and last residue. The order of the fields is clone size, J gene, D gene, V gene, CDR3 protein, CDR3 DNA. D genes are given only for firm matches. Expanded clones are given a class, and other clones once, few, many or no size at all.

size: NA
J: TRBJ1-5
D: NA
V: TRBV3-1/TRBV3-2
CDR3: CASSQGKGGQPQHF
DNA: TGTGCCAGCAGCCAAGGTAAGGGAGGACAGCCCCAGCATTTT

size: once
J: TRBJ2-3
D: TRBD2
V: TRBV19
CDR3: CASSKTSGSGRDTQYF
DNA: TGTGCCAGTAGTAAGACTAGCGGGAGTGGTAGAGATACGCAGTATTTT

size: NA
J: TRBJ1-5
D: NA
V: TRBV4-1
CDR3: CASSHGGSNQPQHF
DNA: TGCGCCAGCAGCCACGGGGGTTCAAATCAGCCCCAGCATTTT

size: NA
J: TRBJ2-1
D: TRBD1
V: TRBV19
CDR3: CASSGQFSYNEQFF
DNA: TGTGCCAGCTCGGGACAGTTTAGCTACAATGAGCAGTTCTTC

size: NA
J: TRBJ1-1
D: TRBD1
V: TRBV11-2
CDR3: CASSLDLTGGVLNTEAFF
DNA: TGTGCCAGCAGCTTAGACCTCACAGGGGGCGTCTTGAACACTGAAGCTTTCTTT

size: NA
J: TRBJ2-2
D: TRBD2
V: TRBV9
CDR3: CASSVSPSGDTGELFF
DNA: TGTGCCAGCAGCGTTAGCCCTAGCGGTGACACCGGGGAGCTGTTTTTT

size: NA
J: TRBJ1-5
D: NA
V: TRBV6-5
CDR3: CASRGGLLSNQPQHF
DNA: TGTGCCAGCAGAGGAGGGTTGCTTTCCAATCAGCCCCAGCATTTT

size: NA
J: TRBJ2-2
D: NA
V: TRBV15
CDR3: CATSREGWGAGELFF
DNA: TGTGCCACCAGCAGAGAGGGTTGGGGGGCCGGGGAGCTGTTTTTT

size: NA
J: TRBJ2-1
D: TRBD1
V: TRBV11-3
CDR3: CASSLGQGRFQGVFF
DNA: TGTGCCAGCAGCCTGGGACAGGGGCGATTCCAGGGCGTGTTCTTC

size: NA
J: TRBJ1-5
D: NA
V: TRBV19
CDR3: CASSIVGDSNQPQHF
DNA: TGTGCCAGTAGTATAGTCGGTGATAGCAATCAGCCCCAGCATTTT

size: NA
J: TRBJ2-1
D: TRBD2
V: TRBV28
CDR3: CASNIAGGTYNEQFF
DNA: TGTGCCAGCAACATCGCGGGAGGTACGTACAATGAGCAGTTCTTC

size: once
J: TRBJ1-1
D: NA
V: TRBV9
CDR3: CASSVGSANTEAFF
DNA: TGTGCCAGCAGCGTAGGCAGCGCGAACACTGAAGCTTTCTTT

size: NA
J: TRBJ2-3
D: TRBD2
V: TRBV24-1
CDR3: CATSYPSGLAGSDTQYF
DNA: TGTGCCACCAGTTACCCCTCGGGACTAGCGGGTTCGGATACGCAGTATTTT

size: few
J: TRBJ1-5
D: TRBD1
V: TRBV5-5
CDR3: CASSLTGGGNQPQHF
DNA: TGTGCCAGCAGCCTGACAGGGGGAGGCAATCAGCCCCAGCATTTT

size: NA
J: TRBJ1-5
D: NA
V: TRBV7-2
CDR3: CASSLGVGGTQPQHF
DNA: TGTGCCAGCAGCTTAGGGGTCGGGGGGACTCAGCCCCAGCATTTT

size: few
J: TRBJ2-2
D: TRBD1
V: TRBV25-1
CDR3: CASSGQGDTGELFF
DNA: TGTGCCAGCAGTGGACAGGGGGACACCGGGGAGCTGTTTTTT

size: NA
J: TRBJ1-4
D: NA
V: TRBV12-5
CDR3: CASAWGDEKLFF
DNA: TGTGCTAGTGCATGGGGGGATGAAAAACTGTTTTTT

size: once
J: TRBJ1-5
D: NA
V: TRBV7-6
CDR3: CASSVGPRGQPQHF
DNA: TGTGCCAGCAGCGTAGGGCCCAGGGGCCAGCCCCAGCATTTT

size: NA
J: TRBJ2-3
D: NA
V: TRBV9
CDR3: CASSVRATSTDTQYF
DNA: TGTGCCAGCAGCGTGCGGGCGACTAGCACAGATACGCAGTATTTT

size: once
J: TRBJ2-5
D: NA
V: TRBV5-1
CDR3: CASSLPSEETQYF
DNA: TGCGCCAGCAGCTTACCTAGCGAGGAGACCCAGTACTTC

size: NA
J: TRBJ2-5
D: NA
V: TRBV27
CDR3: CASSFGGAGTQYF
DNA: TGTGCCAGCAGTTTTGGAGGGGCGGGGACCCAGTACTTC

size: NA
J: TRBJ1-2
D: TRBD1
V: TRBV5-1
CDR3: CASSLDWDRKRGYTF
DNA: TGCGCCAGCAGCTTGGATTGGGACAGGAAGCGAGGCTACACCTTC

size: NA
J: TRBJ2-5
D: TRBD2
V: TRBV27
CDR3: CASSPTSGRAETQYF
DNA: TGTGCCAGCAGTCCGACTAGCGGGAGGGCGGAGACCCAGTACTTC

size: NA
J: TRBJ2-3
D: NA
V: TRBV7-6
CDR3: CASSLYSTDTQYF
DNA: TGTGCCAGCAGCTTATATTCCACAGATACGCAGTATTTT

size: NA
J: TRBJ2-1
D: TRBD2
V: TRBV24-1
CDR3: CATSEPGTSGSKKKQFF
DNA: TGTGCCACCAGTGAACCCGGGACTAGCGGGAGCAAAAAAAAGCAGTTCTTC

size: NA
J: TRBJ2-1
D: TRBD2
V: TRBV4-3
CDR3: CASSQDRLAGGNEQFF
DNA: TGCGCCAGCAGCCAAGATAGGCTAGCGGGAGGCAATGAGCAGTTCTTC

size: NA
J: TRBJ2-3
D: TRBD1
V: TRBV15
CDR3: CATSREARGREKYF
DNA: TGTGCCACCAGCAGAGAGGCCAGGGGGCGCGAAAAGTATTTT

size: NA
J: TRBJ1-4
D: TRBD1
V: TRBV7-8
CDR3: CASRKGAAGNEKLFF
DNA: TGTGCCAGCAGAAAGGGGGCTGCGGGGAATGAAAAACTGTTTTTT

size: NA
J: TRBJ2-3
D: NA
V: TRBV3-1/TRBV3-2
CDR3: CASSQNPGLTDTQYF
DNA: TGTGCCAGCAGCCAAAATCCCGGACTCACAGATACGCAGTATTTT

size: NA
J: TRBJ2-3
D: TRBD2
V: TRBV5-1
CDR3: CASSQREGRTDTQYF
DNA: TGCGCCAGCAGCCAGCGGGAGGGCCGCACAGATACGCAGTATTTT

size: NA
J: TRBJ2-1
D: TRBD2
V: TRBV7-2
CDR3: CASSPGGRAGYNEQFF
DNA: TGTGCCAGCAGCCCCGGCGGGAGGGCCGGGTACAATGAGCAGTTCTTC

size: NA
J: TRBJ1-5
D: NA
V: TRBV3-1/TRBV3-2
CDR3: CASSLGGSANQPQHF
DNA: TGTGCCAGCAGCCTAGGAGGGTCCGCCAATCAGCCCCAGCATTTT

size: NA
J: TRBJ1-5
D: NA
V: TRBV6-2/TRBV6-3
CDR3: CASSYATGSGAYSNQPQHF
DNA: TGTGCCAGCAGTTACGCGACAGGCTCTGGGGCTTATAGCAATCAGCCCCAGCATTTT

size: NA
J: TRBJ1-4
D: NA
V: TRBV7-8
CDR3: CASSPRGSEKLFF
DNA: TGTGCCAGCAGCCCCAGAGGCTCTGAAAAACTGTTTTTT

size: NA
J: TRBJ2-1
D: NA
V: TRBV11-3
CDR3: CASTQGGGWRESIF
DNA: TGTGCCAGCACCCAGGGTGGGGGTTGGCGGGAATCTATCTTC

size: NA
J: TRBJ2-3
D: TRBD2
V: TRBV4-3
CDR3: CASSQAQTSGKRTDTQYF
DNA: TGCGCCAGCAGCCAAGCCCAGACTAGCGGGAAACGCACAGATACGCAGTATTTT

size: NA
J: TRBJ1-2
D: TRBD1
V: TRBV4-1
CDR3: CASSRPGGTGSTF
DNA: TGCGCCAGCAGCCGACCAGGGGGGACAGGGAGCACCTTC

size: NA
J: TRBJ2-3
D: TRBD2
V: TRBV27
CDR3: CASSPWSLADSTDTQYF
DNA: TGTGCCAGCAGTCCTTGGTCGCTAGCGGATAGCACAGATACGCAGTATTTT

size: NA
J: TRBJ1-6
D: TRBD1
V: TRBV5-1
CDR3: CASSIRDRVRGSPLHF
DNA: TGCGCCAGCAGCATAAGGGACAGGGTGAGGGGTTCACCCCTCCACTTT

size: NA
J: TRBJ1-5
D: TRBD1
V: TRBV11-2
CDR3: CASSPGGNQPQHF
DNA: TGTGCCAGCAGCCCAGGGGGGAATCAGCCCCAGCATTTT

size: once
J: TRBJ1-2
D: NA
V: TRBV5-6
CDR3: CASRMWAGVGYTF
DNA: TGTGCCAGCAGAATGTGGGCAGGGGTCGGCTACACCTTC

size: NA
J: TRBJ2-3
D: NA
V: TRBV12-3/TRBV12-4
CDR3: CASSPRRTDTQYF
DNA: TGTGCCAGCAGCCCCCGTCGGACAGATACGCAGTATTTT

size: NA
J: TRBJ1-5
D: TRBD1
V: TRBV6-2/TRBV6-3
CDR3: CASSTGGQPQHF
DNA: TGTGCCAGCAGTACAGGGGGCCAGCCCCAGCATTTT

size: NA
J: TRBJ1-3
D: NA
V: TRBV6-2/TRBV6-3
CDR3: CASSPGGNTIYF
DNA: TGTGCCAGCAGTCCGGGAGGAAACACCATATATTTT

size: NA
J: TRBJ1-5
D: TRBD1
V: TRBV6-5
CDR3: CASSYGTDSNQPQHF
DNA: TGTGCCAGCAGTTACGGGACAGATAGCAATCAGCCCCAGCATTTT

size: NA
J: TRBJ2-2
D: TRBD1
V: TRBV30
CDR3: CAWSGDSLGELFF
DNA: TGTGCCTGGAGCGGGGACAGTCTCGGGGAGCTGTTTTTT

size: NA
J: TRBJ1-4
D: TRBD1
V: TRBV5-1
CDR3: CASSRTGSEKLFF
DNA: TGCGCCAGCAGCCGGACAGGGAGCGAAAAACTGTTTTTT

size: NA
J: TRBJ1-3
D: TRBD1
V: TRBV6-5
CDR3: CASGQGVGNTIYF
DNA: TGTGCCAGCGGACAGGGGGTTGGAAACACCATATATTTT

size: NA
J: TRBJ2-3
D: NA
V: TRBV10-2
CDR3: CASNWGGGYSGTDTQYF
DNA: TGCGCCAGCAACTGGGGAGGGGGTTATAGTGGCACAGATACGCAGTATTTT

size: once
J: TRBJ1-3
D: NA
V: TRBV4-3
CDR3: CASSQDWGPGNTIYF
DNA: TGCGCCAGCAGCCAAGATTGGGGGCCTGGAAACACCATATATTTT

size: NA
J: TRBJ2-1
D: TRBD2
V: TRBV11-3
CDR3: CASSSTFGRERDEQFF
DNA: TGTGCCAGCAGCTCGACGTTCGGGCGGGAGAGGGATGAGCAGTTCTTC